This is a list of T cell receptor beta chains from one sample in a study of blood T cell repertoires in COVID-19. The protocol was immunoSEQ multiplex PCR, while the TCRdb copy is restricted to in-frame clones and leaves out a portion. The repertoire holds around 200,000 clones, with about 85% as singletons. Material: PBMCs or T cells enriched from blood (not recorded which). The receptors were gathered from a young woman who had recovered from COVID-19. Each CDR3 is given with its conserved first and last residue. D genes are given only for firm matches. Expanded clones get a size class; other rows say once, few or many, or leave the size out.

j_call d_call clone_size v_call cdr3_nt cdr3_aa
TRBJ1-6 TRBD1 NA TRBV5-6 TGTGCCAGCAGCCCGGGGACAGATTATAATTCACCCCTCCACTTT CASSPGTDYNSPLHF
TRBJ1-1 TRBD1 NA TRBV7-3 TGTGCCAGCAGCTTACGGTTAGGGGGCCAAACTGAAGCTTTCTTT CASSLRLGGQTEAFF
TRBJ1-1 NA few TRBV10-3 TGTGCCATCGCCTCAAGGTCAGGGGTCCTAGAGAACACTGAAGCTTTCTTT CAIASRSGVLENTEAFF
TRBJ2-5 NA once TRBV11-3 TGTGCCAGCAGCTTATCGGGGACGACAGGGAGGGAGACCCAGTACTTC CASSLSGTTGRETQYF
TRBJ1-2 NA NA TRBV12-3/TRBV12-4 TGTGCCAGCAGCCTAGGTTCCAGCTATGGCTACACCTTC CASSLGSSYGYTF
TRBJ2-7 NA NA TRBV29-1 TGCAGCGTTGGTGACAGCTACGAGCAGTACTTC CSVGDSYEQYF
TRBJ1-2 TRBD1 NA TRBV19 TGTGCCAGTAGAACGAGGGACAGGGATTATGGCTACACCTTC CASRTRDRDYGYTF
TRBJ2-1 TRBD1 NA TRBV6-2/TRBV6-3 TGTGCCAGCAGTCCGGACAGGGGGTTATATGAGCAGTTCTTC CASSPDRGLYEQFF
TRBJ2-5 NA once TRBV5-1 TGCGCCAGCAGCTTGTGGCGGTCCCAAGAGACCCAGTACTTC CASSLWRSQETQYF
TRBJ2-7 NA once TRBV14 TGTGCCAGCAGCCAAGAAGCGTTTTACGAGCAGTACTTC CASSQEAFYEQYF
TRBJ1-5 TRBD1 NA TRBV19 TGTGCCAGTAGTATAACTCGGCAGGGGGTCCAGCCCCAGCATTTT CASSITRQGVQPQHF
TRBJ1-1 NA NA TRBV9 TGTGCCAGCAGCCCGCAGGCGAACACTGAAGCTTTCTTT CASSPQANTEAFF
TRBJ1-1 TRBD1 NA TRBV27 TGTGCCAGCAGTCCGACCGGGACAGGGGAAGAAGCTTTCTTT CASSPTGTGEEAFF
TRBJ1-1 TRBD1 NA TRBV12-5 TGTGCTAGTGGTTCTACCCGACAGGGCTACACTGAAGCTTTCTTT CASGSTRQGYTEAFF
TRBJ1-4 NA NA TRBV7-9 TGTGCCAGCAGCTTCGGGAGGAGAGGTGAAAAACTGTTTTTT CASSFGRRGEKLFF
TRBJ2-2 NA NA TRBV7-6 TGTGCCAGCAGCTTAACCCTGAGCCTTAACCCTGAGCTGTTTTTT CASSLTLSLNPELFF
TRBJ1-4 TRBD1 once TRBV27 TGTGCCAGCAGTTTATTACAGGGGGCTAATGAAAAACTGTTTTTT CASSLLQGANEKLFF
TRBJ1-1 NA once TRBV5-1 TGCGCCAGCAGCTTGGACAGAGACACTGAAGCTTTCTTT CASSLDRDTEAFF
TRBJ2-1 TRBD2 NA TRBV10-3 TGTGCCATCAGGGGACTAGCGGGGGACAATGAGCAGTTCTTC CAIRGLAGDNEQFF
TRBJ1-4 TRBD1 NA TRBV2 TGTGCCGGACGAACCCCGGGACAGGGTGCAACTAATGAAAAACTGTTTTTT CAGRTPGQGATNEKLFF
TRBJ1-5 NA NA TRBV19 TGTGCCAGTAGTATTCGCCGCGAAAATCAGCCCCAGCATTTT CASSIRRENQPQHF
TRBJ2-1 NA NA TRBV7-6 TGTGCCAGCAGCTTAGCGGGGGGGCCCTACAATGAGCAGTTCTTC CASSLAGGPYNEQFF
TRBJ1-2 TRBD1 NA TRBV11-1 TGTGCCAGCAGCTTAGCCGGGACAGGGGTCTATGGCTACACCTTC CASSLAGTGVYGYTF
TRBJ2-1 NA NA TRBV5-1 TGCGCCAGCAGCTCTCTCGGGAATGAGCAGTTCTTC CASSSLGNEQFF
TRBJ2-1 TRBD1 NA TRBV7-9 TGTGCCAGCAGCCCGGACAGGGAGAACCCCCATGAGCAGTTCTTC CASSPDRENPHEQFF
TRBJ1-2 TRBD1 once TRBV19 TGTGCCAGTAGTAGCGGGACAGGGGGATCCTATGGCTACACCTTC CASSSGTGGSYGYTF
TRBJ1-1 NA NA TRBV27 TGTGCCAGCAGTGAGCAGGGAACTGAAGCTTTCTTT CASSEQGTEAFF
TRBJ2-2 NA few TRBV19 TGTGCCAGCGTTTCTCCGGGTACGAACACCGGGGAGCTGTTTTTT CASVSPGTNTGELFF
TRBJ2-1 NA NA TRBV19 TGTGCCAGTAGTATTAGGACAGACAACAATGAGCAGTTCTTC CASSIRTDNNEQFF
TRBJ1-3 NA NA TRBV7-8 TGTGCCAGCAGCTCCACCCCCTGGGGGGGTTCGAGCTCTGGAAACACCATATATTTT CASSSTPWGGSSSGNTIYF
TRBJ2-5 TRBD2 NA TRBV7-3 TGTGCCAGCAGCTTAGCGGGGGTGGGGACCCAGTACTTC CASSLAGVGTQYF
TRBJ2-1 TRBD2 once TRBV5-1 TGCGCCAGCAGCCCCGGGACTAGCGGGGGGGCCAGTGGTACTGAGCAGTTCTTC CASSPGTSGGASGTEQFF
TRBJ2-5 NA NA TRBV20-1 TGCAGTGCCCAGAGGTGGACCCAGTACTTC CSAQRWTQYF
TRBJ1-2 NA NA TRBV19 TGTGCCAGTAGCCCGACGGAGCCCAGTGGCTACACCTTC CASSPTEPSGYTF
TRBJ2-2 TRBD1 once TRBV4-2 TGTGCCAGCAGCAAATCGGACAGGGGCACCGGGGAGCTGTTTTTT CASSKSDRGTGELFF
TRBJ2-2 TRBD1 once TRBV4-3 TGCGCCAGCAGCCAACGGGACAGGGGGGTGGGGGAGCTGTTTTTT CASSQRDRGVGELFF
TRBJ1-2 NA NA TRBV6-2/TRBV6-3 TGTGCCAGCAGTTATCCAGATTATGGCTACACCTTC CASSYPDYGYTF
TRBJ2-1 NA NA TRBV5-1 TGCGCCAGCAGCTTGACTCGCAGGGACATCGATGAGCAGTTCTTC CASSLTRRDIDEQFF
TRBJ2-2 NA NA TRBV7-2 TGTGCCAGCAGCTTAGGTTGGCAGGGGATTACCGGGGAGCTGTTTTTT CASSLGWQGITGELFF